The clone carrying this TCR beta chain was recorded a few times. Its specificity is not known. This entry comes from a study of cytotoxic CD8 clonotypes in ibrutinib-treated CLL. Sequenced by immunoSEQ multiplex PCR; TCRdb stores in-frame clones only, minus some. This sample yields 68,000 or so clones, of which 68% are seen a single time; roughly 5.7% belongs to the top ten. Germline V gene sequence: CDR1 KGHSH, CDR2 LQKENI. The V end was cut by 3 bases, the J end by 6 bases, with 6 bases between. CDR3 length: 12 residues. Findings of the study overall: Patients had baseline clonality above age-matched healthy donors, and this clonality moved with circulating CD8+ T-cell counts.

The sample was PBMCs, taken after 12 months of ibrutinib treatment. This receptor was identified in a human donor with chronic lymphocytic leukemia. The chain joins TRBV18 to TRBJ1-5, with D uncertain. The CDR3 nucleotides read TGTGCCAGCTCACCCAGCTTTCAGCCCCAGCATTTT. Protein product: CASSPSFQPQHF.